This T cell receptor beta chain was sequenced for a study of regulatory T cells in long-lasting Graves disease. V was pared by 3 bases and J by 3 bases, with 15 bases of the junction left unmatched. Germline lookup yields CDR1 SNHLY and CDR2 FYNNEI. The CDR3 runs 20 residues. Time point described: persistent/refractory GD, antithyroid drugs over 5 years with positive TRAb. PBMCs were the source of the RNA used for TCR sequencing. A peripheral blood sample, about 9.4 milliliters in volume, was drawn into EDTA tubes. Points from the study as a whole: Less diverse TCR repertoires were seen in persistent Graves' patients than in newly diagnosed ones. Persistent patients had a count of shared public clonotypes (around 2,700) that exceeded that of new patients (almost 1,000). Newly diagnosed disease favored TRBV20-1 and TRBJ2-1 over persistent disease.

This clonotype was counted ten times or more. Its antigen is still unknown. Arm-PCR of CDR3 regions and iRepertoire HTBI primers were used to build TCR beta libraries. MiXCR was run by TCRdb on the multiplex PCR reads, yielding one entry per CDR3 protein. The table has fewer than 600,000 distinct CDR3 sequences, 20% to 25% seen once. This clonotype was obtained from a female donor with Graves disease. The chain joins TRBV2 to TRBJ2-6, with 9 bases that match TRBD1. Sequenced material: peripheral blood mononuclear cells (PBMCs), taken when the disease was refractory, from a patient treated with antithyroid drugs. As DNA, the CDR3 is TGTGCCAGCAGTGAGAGTGGTGGGACAGGGCAGGAATTTGGGGCCAACGTCCTGACTTTC. It specifies CASSESGGTGQEFGANVLTF.